This TCR beta chain was identified in a study of technical replicates of blood from a few donors (dated by TCRdb to 2016 to 2017). Taken from the germline V gene (reference sequence), the CDR1 and CDR2 loops are PRHDT and FYEKMQ. The trim is 0 bases for V and 1 base for J, with a gap of 4 bases between the germline ends. The CDR3, cysteine through phenylalanine, is 13 amino acids long. Only CDR3 DNA is held: 39 bases, read in frame from base 1. This clone appeared a single time. It has no known antigen specificity. The record has no base qualities; no much larger clone is one base away. The protocol used for the library was the immunoSEQ multiplex PCR assay. TCRdb provides this immuneACCESS table in a form limited to in-frame rearrangements. Some clones are lacking; in checked studies, under half of them reflect an unresolved V gene, and why the rest are absent is not known. The table for this sample lists tens of thousands of clones; roughly 94% of them were counted only once. The top ten clones comprise about 0.25% of the sample.

The receptor comes from a human donor in good health. The rearranged segments are TRBV13 and TRBJ2-7; the D gene remains uncertain. The sample was T cells isolated from PBMCs. The bases read TGTGCCAGCAGCTTAGGGAGTTCCTACGAGCAGTACTTC. It translates as CASSLGSSYEQYF. Full variable domain (CDR3 extended with the reference TRBV13 and TRBJ2-7 proteins): AAGVIQSPRHLIKEKRETATLKCYPIPRHDTVYWYQQGPGQDPQFLISFYEKMQSDKGSIPDRFSAQQFSDYHSELNMSSLELGDSALYFCASSLGSSYEQYFGPGTRLTVT.